This T cell receptor beta chain originates from a study of technical replicates of blood from a few donors. The data were produced by immunoSEQ multiplex PCR, yet TCRdb's version contains in-frame clones alone and is incomplete. The data show about 82,000 clones, around 94% seen once. The CDR3 spans 16 residues. V lost 0 bases and J lost 0; bases outside the gene matches: 4. Germline CDR1 and CDR2: MNHEY and SMNVEV (reference sequence). The sequence derives from a human donor in good health. V usage is TRBV27 and J usage is TRBJ2-5; 7 bases align to TRBD1. The sequencing input was T cells isolated from PBMCs. CDR3 coding DNA: TGTGCCAGCAGTTTATCCCCGACAGGGTACCAAGAGACCCAGTACTTC. It yields the protein CASSLSPTGYQETQYF.